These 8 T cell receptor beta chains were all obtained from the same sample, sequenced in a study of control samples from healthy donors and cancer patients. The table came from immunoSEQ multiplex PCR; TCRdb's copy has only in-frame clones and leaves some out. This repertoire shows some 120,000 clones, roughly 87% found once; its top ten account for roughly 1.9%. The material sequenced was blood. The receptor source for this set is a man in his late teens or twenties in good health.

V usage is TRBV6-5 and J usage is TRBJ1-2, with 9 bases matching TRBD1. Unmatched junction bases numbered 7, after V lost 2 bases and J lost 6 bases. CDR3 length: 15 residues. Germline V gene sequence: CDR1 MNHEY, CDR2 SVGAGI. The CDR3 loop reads CASSYPTGTGNGYTF. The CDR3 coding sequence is TGTGCCAGCAGTTACCCGACCGGGACAGGGAATGGCTACACCTTC.

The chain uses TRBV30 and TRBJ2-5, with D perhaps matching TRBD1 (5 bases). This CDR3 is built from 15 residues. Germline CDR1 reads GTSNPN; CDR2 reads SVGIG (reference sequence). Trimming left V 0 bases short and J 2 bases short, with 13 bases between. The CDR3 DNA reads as TGTGCCTGGAGTGTACTCCAGGGTGGACAAGAGACCCAGTACTTC. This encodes CAWSVLQGGQETQYF.

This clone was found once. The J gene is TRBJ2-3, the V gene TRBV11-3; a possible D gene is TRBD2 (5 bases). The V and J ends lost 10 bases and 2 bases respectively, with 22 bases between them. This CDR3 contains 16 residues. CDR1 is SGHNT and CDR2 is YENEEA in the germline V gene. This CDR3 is CATYGREEEHTDTQYF. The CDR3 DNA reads TGTGCCACCTATGGACGGGAAGAAGAGCACACAGATACGCAGTATTTT.

The CDR3 reads CSDTTSSSYNEQFF. The CDR3, as DNA: TGCAGCGACACGACTAGCAGCTCCTACAATGAGCAGTTCTTC. The chain couples TRBV29-1 to TRBJ2-1; 7 positions match TRBD2. CDR1 and CDR2 (germline): SQVTM, ANQGSEA. V shed 7 bases, J shed 0 bases, and the junction held 6 bases outside the gene matches. This CDR3 region has 14 residues.

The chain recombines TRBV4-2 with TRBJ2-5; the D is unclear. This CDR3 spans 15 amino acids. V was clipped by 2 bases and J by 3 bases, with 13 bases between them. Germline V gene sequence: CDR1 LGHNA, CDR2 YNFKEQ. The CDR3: CASSQTMASEETQYF. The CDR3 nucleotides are TGTGCCAGCAGCCAAACCATGGCCAGCGAAGAGACCCAGTACTTC.

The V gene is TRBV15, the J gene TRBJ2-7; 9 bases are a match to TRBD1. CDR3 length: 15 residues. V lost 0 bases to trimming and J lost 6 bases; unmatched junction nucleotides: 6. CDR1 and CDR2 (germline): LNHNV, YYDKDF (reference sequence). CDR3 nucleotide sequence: TGTGCCACCAGCAGAGAACCGGGACAGGGCATCGAGCAGTACTTC. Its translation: CATSREPGQGIEQYF.

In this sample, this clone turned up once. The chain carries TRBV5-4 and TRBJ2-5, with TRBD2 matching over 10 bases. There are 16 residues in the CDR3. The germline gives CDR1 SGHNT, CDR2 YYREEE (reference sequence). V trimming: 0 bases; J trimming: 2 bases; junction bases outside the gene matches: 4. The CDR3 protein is CASSLVAGGGQETQYF. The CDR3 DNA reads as TGTGCCAGCAGCTTGGTAGCGGGAGGAGGACAAGAGACCCAGTACTTC.

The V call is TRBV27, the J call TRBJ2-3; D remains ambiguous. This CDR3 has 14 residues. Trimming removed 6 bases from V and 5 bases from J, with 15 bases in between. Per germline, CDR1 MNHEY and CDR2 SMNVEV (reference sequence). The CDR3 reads CASSAPPLGDTQYF. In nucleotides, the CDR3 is TGTGCCAGCAGCGCCCCTCCCTTGGGAGATACGCAGTATTTT.